Below, 31 T cell receptor beta chains from the same sample are listed, as sequenced in a study of cytomegalovirus exposure and HLA in healthy donors. The PCR used 60 Vbeta and 13 Jbeta primers. Repertoires were generated with immunoSEQ multiplex PCR, while TCRdb's copy carries only in-frame clones and drops some. The repertoire holds 150,000 or so clones, with approximately 80% as singletons. Sequencing was carried out using PBMCs. The receptor set was obtained from a woman between 50 and 59 years old in good health and CMV-seropositive.

The rearrangement joins TRBV7-8 to TRBJ1-2, with TRBD1 matching over 8 bases. The trim removed 4 bases at V and 5 bases at J, leaving 3 bases unmatched. CDR1 and CDR2 (germline): SGHVS, FQNEAQ. The CDR3 covers 13 residues. The CDR3 bases are TGTGCCAGCAGCTCGGACAGGGAATATGGCTACACCTTC. This translates into CASSSDREYGYTF.

CDR3 bases: TGCAGCGTTGAATCCACGGTCGGGGGCGAGCAGTACTTC. It is translated as CSVESTVGGEQYF. V and J are TRBV29-1 and TRBJ2-7; D is possibly TRBD2 (6 bases). The CDR3 is 13 amino acids. Germline lookup yields CDR1 SQVTM and CDR2 ANQGSEA. V was pared by 2 bases and J by 6 bases, with 14 bases between.

The chain couples TRBV19 to TRBJ2-1; 8 bases map to TRBD2. The germline CDR1 and CDR2 sequences are LNHDA and SQIVND (reference sequence). The CDR3 has 15 residues. The junction had 15 bases not matched to a gene; V was cut back by 10 bases and J by 7 bases. For the CDR3, the DNA is TGTGCCACCCAGGACGGGGGGGGCGGGAAAAATGAGCAGTTCTTC. Protein sequence: CATQDGGGGKNEQFF.

Only a few counts were recorded for this clone. The chain links TRBV9 to TRBJ2-7; 10 nucleotides align to TRBD2. The V gene end was trimmed by 1 base and the J gene end by 2 bases; junction bases not matched to a gene: 3. This CDR3 comprises 15 residues. Looked up from germline, CDR1 is SGDLS and CDR2 is YYNGEE. The CDR3 is CASSVLAGDTYEQYF. The CDR3, as DNA: TGTGCCAGCAGCGTACTAGCGGGGGACACCTACGAGCAGTACTTC.

The CDR3 here is CASGPGQETEQYF. For the CDR3, the DNA is TGTGCCAGCGGACCGGGACAGGAGACCGAGCAGTACTTC. The V gene is TRBV6-5, the J gene TRBJ2-7, with 8 bases fitting TRBD1. Germline loops: CDR1 MNHEY, CDR2 SVGAGI. The CDR3 runs 13 residues. With 8 bases clipped from V and 6 bases from J, the junction kept 9 bases outside the gene matches.

This clone was picked up a small number of times. This chain connects TRBV4-3 to TRBJ1-1; D call uncertain. Trimming took 0 bases from V and 9 from J, leaving 11 bases between them. CDR1 is LGHNA and CDR2 is YSLEER in the germline V gene. The length of the CDR3 is 13 residues. The CDR3 loop is CASSQDWRSKAFF. DNA for the CDR3: TGCGCCAGCAGCCAAGATTGGAGGTCTAAAGCTTTCTTT.

The rearrangement links TRBV11-2 to TRBJ2-5, with D maybe TRBD1 (5 bases). Germline V gives CDR1 SGHAT, CDR2 FQNNGV. This CDR3 is 13 amino acids long. The germline V and J ends were trimmed by 2 bases and 7 bases, with 11 bases remaining between them. The CDR3: CASSLFREATQYF. In nucleotides, the CDR3 is TGTGCCAGCAGCTTATTCAGGGAAGCGACCCAGTACTTC.

This rearrangement joins TRBV28 to TRBJ1-2; D possibly corresponds to TRBD1 (6 bases). Trimming shortened V by 10 bases and J by 0 bases, and 15 bases separated the two germline ends. Looked up from germline, CDR1 is MDHEN and CDR2 is SYDVKM. The CDR3 is 14 residues long. The CDR3 DNA is TGTGCCACCTATCGGACAGCCGCTAACTATGGCTACACCTTC. Translating it yields CATYRTAANYGYTF.

This clone was observed a few times. V usage is TRBV19 and J usage is TRBJ1-2; D may be TRBD1 (6 bases). The CDR3 consists of 12 residues. Trimming took off 9 bases at V and 7 bases at J, with 15 bases between the two ends. Germline lookup yields CDR1 LNHDA and CDR2 SQIVND (reference sequence). The CDR3 is CASAIGGAGYTF. In DNA form, the CDR3 reads TGTGCCAGCGCCATAGGGGGGGCTGGCTACACCTTC.

J is TRBJ1-2 and V is TRBV19; no firm D call. V was shortened by 3 bases and J by 4 bases, with 15 bases between the two germline ends. Germline V gene data show CDR1 as LNHDA and CDR2 as SQIVND (reference sequence). The CDR3 consists of 15 residues. Here the CDR3 reads CASSMEGLIVYGYTF. The CDR3 DNA reads TGTGCCAGTAGTATGGAGGGCCTTATTGTCTATGGCTACACCTTC.

This clone was detected once. A read error may account for a junction end that differs from germline. The chain couples TRBV15 to TRBJ2-2, with unresolved D. From germline, CDR1 is LNHNV and CDR2 YYDKDF (reference sequence). This CDR3 comprises 15 residues. The CDR3 sequence: CATSREPVDTGELFF. Written as DNA, the CDR3 is TGTGCCACCAGCCGAGAGCCGGTGGACACCGGGGAGCTGTTTTTT.

This chain uses TRBV18 with TRBJ2-3; TRBD1 matches at 11 bases. The V gene end was trimmed by 3 bases and the J gene end by 4 bases; junction bases not matched to a gene: 3. Germline CDR1 and CDR2: KGHSH and LQKENI. The CDR3 contains 15 residues. Written as DNA, the CDR3 is TGTGCCAGCTCACCCGGGACAGGGGGTCCAGATACGCAGTATTTT. Its translation: CASSPGTGGPDTQYF.

V usage is TRBV30 and J usage is TRBJ2-2, with 10 bases lining up with TRBD1. The V gene end was trimmed by 3 bases and the J gene end by 5 bases; junction bases not matched to a gene: 9. The CDR3 covers 16 residues. Germline V gives CDR1 GTSNPN, CDR2 SVGIG (reference sequence). CDR3 residues: CAWRTWTGGSTGELFF. DNA for the CDR3: TGTGCCTGGAGAACTTGGACAGGGGGATCAACCGGGGAGCTGTTTTTT.

The chain uses TRBV12-5 and TRBJ1-5; weak D call: TRBD1 (5 bases). Germline V CDR1 and CDR2: LGHNT, FRNRAP. The CDR3 totals 15 residues. V was trimmed by 1 base and J by 0 bases, leaving 7 bases between them. The CDR3 reads CASGLDRYSNQPQHF. DNA for the CDR3: TGTGCTAGTGGTTTGGACAGGTATAGCAATCAGCCCCAGCATTTT.

The chain recombines TRBV2 with TRBJ2-7, with 14 bases that match TRBD2. V dropped 10 bases and J dropped 5; count of bases not matched to a gene: 10. The length of the CDR3 is 15 residues. CDR1 and CDR2 from the germline V gene are SNHLY and FYNNEI. CDR3 in amino acids: CAIGWTSGRIDEQYF. CDR3 DNA sequence: TGTGCCATTGGGTGGACTAGCGGGAGGATCGACGAGCAGTACTTC.

The chain has TRBV7-9 and TRBJ1-2, with a possible D match to TRBD1 (6 bases). Germline CDR1 and CDR2: SEHNR and FQNEAQ (reference sequence). CDR3 length equals 11 residues. Trimming took 5 bases from V and 6 from J, leaving 7 bases between them. The DNA of the CDR3 is TGTGCCAGCAGCCACAGGGATGGCTACACCTTC. Translated: CASSHRDGYTF.

This chain connects TRBV30 to TRBJ2-5, with D possibly TRBD2 on 5 matching bases. V lost 2 bases and J lost 4, with 11 bases in between. CDR3 size: 13 residues. Germline assignment: CDR1 GTSNPN and CDR2 SVGIG (reference sequence). The CDR3: CAWSRTRGETQYF. CDR3 coding DNA: TGTGCCTGGAGTAGGACCCGGGGAGAGACCCAGTACTTC.

This chain connects TRBV7-2 to TRBJ2-5; 7 bases are a match to TRBD2. This CDR3 region has 12 residues. CDR1 and CDR2 from the germline V gene are SGHTA and FQGNSA. J lost 7 bases, V lost 4 bases, and 3 bases had no gene match. CDR3 protein: CASSSLAGTQYF. CDR3 DNA: TGTGCCAGCAGCTCCTTAGCGGGGACCCAGTACTTC.

V usage is TRBV7-9 and J usage is TRBJ1-1; 7 nucleotides match TRBD1. The CDR3 is made up of 14 amino acids. Germline assignment: CDR1 SEHNR and CDR2 FQNEAQ (reference sequence). The V segment lost 5 bases and the J segment 4 bases; nucleotides outside the gene matches: 7. DNA for the CDR3: TGTGCCAGCAGCGTAACAGGGGTGGGCACTGAAGCTTTCTTT. It specifies CASSVTGVGTEAFF.

The rearrangement uses TRBV28 and TRBJ2-7; 8 bases are shared with TRBD2. The CDR3 covers 16 residues. V dropped 4 bases and J dropped 6; count of bases not matched to a gene: 14. The germline V gene has CDR1 MDHEN and CDR2 SYDVKM. The chain's CDR3 is CASSSNPTISGGEQYF. The CDR3 bases are TGTGCCAGCAGTTCAAACCCCACCATCAGCGGGGGCGAGCAGTACTTC.

The genes are TRBV7-9 and TRBJ2-1; D gene uncertain. Trimming pared 4 bases from V and 2 bases from J, leaving 6 bases between. This CDR3 spans 13 amino acids. Germline CDR1 is SEHNR and CDR2 is FQNEAQ (reference sequence). Written as DNA, the CDR3 is TGTGCCAGCAGCTCCCGGGCCTACAATGAGCAGTTCTTC. Protein sequence: CASSSRAYNEQFF.

The rearrangement links TRBV5-1 to TRBJ2-7; tentative D call: TRBD1 (6 bases). The CDR3 extends over 15 amino acids. V was cut by 4 bases and J by 4 bases, with 18 bases left in between. Germline V lookup: CDR1 SGHRS, CDR2 YFSETQ. In nucleotides, the CDR3 is TGCGCCAGCAGCCAGAAACAGGGAGCTCTTTACGAGCAGTACTTC. Translation gives CASSQKQGALYEQYF.

This chain uses TRBV28 with TRBJ1-1; D is unclear. CDR1 is MDHEN, CDR2 SYDVKM, per germline. V dropped 0 bases and J dropped 6 bases, with 11 bases sitting between them. The CDR3 extends over 14 amino acids. Here the CDR3 DNA reads TGTGCCAGCAGTTTATGGAGAAACCAAGCTGAAGCTTTCTTT. This translates into CASSLWRNQAEAFF.

The chain links TRBV7-9 to TRBJ2-7, with D maybe TRBD1 (7 bases). The germline V gene encodes CDR1 SEHNR and CDR2 FQNEAQ (reference sequence). V gave up 3 bases and J gave up 1 base, with 13 bases separating them. The CDR3 runs 15 residues. CDR3 residues: CASSLEGTVSYEQYF. CDR3 bases: TGTGCCAGCAGCTTGGAGGGGACAGTGTCCTACGAGCAGTACTTC.

This sequence joins TRBV6-1 and TRBJ1-1; unclear D gene. Looked up from germline, CDR1 is MNHNS and CDR2 is SASEGT. This CDR3 is built from 13 residues. V lost 5 bases, J lost 3 bases, and 10 bases lay in between. The CDR3 reads CASSLKADTEAFF. CDR3 in DNA: TGTGCCAGCAGTCTTAAGGCGGACACTGAAGCTTTCTTT.

The CDR3 DNA reads TGTGCCAGCAGTCCGGGACAAAATATTTACAACGAGCAGTACTTC. Translating gives CASSPGQNIYNEQYF. V and J are TRBV28 and TRBJ2-7, with a weak D call TRBD1 (6 bases). This CDR3 is built from 15 residues. Germline-derived CDR1 and CDR2 are MDHEN and SYDVKM. Trimming pared 5 bases from V and 5 bases from J, leaving 19 bases between.

The rearrangement joins TRBV7-9 to TRBJ1-1; D gene unclear. The germline V gene encodes CDR1 SEHNR and CDR2 FQNEAQ (reference sequence). V lost 1 base and J 3 bases, leaving 6 bases between the germline ends. The CDR3 has 13 residues. For the CDR3, the DNA is TGTGCCAGCAGCTTAGTCGGTTACACTGAAGCTTTCTTT. It codes for CASSLVGYTEAFF.

This clone has a handful of counts. The genes are TRBV9 and TRBJ2-1, with TRBD2 matching over 8 bases. Germline assignment: CDR1 SGDLS and CDR2 YYNGEE. The V and J ends lost 0 bases and 4 bases, in that order; junction bases with no gene match: 3. This CDR3 comprises 15 residues. DNA of the CDR3: TGTGCCAGCAGCGTAGAAGGACTAGCTTACAATGAGCAGTTCTTC. Protein product: CASSVEGLAYNEQFF.

The chain links TRBV28 to TRBJ1-1; possibly TRBD1 for D (6 bases). This CDR3 is 17 amino acids long. The germline V gene encodes CDR1 MDHEN and CDR2 SYDVKM. Trimming pared 5 bases from V and 6 bases from J, leaving 25 bases between. The CDR3 sequence is CASSLPGGGKGEAEAFF. As DNA, the CDR3 is TGTGCCAGCAGTCTCCCGGGGGGTGGAAAGGGGGAGGCTGAAGCTTTCTTT.

The chain employs TRBV19 and TRBJ1-2; 7 bases match TRBD1. J lost 7 bases, V lost 8 bases, and 7 bases had no gene match. This CDR3 has 12 amino acids. The germline V gene encodes CDR1 LNHDA and CDR2 SQIVND (reference sequence). This CDR3 is CASGDRVVGYTF. CDR3 sequence (DNA): TGTGCCAGTGGAGACAGGGTGGTTGGCTACACCTTC.

The CDR3: CAWSALNRAGQPQHF. CDR3 coding DNA: TGTGCCTGGAGTGCCCTTAACAGGGCAGGTCAGCCCCAGCATTTT. J is TRBJ1-5 and V is TRBV30; TRBD1 might be the D (6 bases). V was pared by 1 base and J by 6 bases, with 16 bases between. The CDR3 runs 15 residues. The V gene's germline CDR1 is GTSNPN and CDR2 SVGIG (reference sequence).